A selection of T cell receptor beta chains follows, all from one sample in a study of CD8 T cells in ankylosing spondylitis. Each CDR3 protein gets one entry after TCRdb re-called the 5' RACE reads with MiXCR. The sample has around 540,000 distinct CDR3 sequences; 10% to 15% are singletons. The sequencing sample was made of blood, either unsorted or a sorted T cell fraction (not recorded which). All receptors come from a male donor with ankylosing spondylitis. The CDR3 runs from the conserved cysteine through the conserved F or W. A D gene is named only where the DNA matches it firmly. Not every row has a clone size; where given, it reads once, few, many or a size class.

-,TRBD1,TRBJ2-1,TRBV5-1,CASSSHTIQGNEQFF,TGCGCCAGCAGCTCCCACACCATACAGGGGAATGAGCAGTTCTTC
many,TRBD1,TRBJ1-1,TRBV7-8,CASSIDRANTEAFF,TGTGCCAGCAGCATCGACAGGGCGAACACTGAAGCTTTCTTT
few,-,TRBJ1-2,TRBV11-2,CASSLDVGYYGYTF,TGTGCCAGCAGCTTAGACGTGGGATACTATGGCTACACCTTC
few,-,TRBJ1-4,TRBV25-1,CASSTTWNEKLFF,TGTGCCAGCAGTACAACGTGGAATGAAAAACTGTTTTTT
-,-,TRBJ1-2,TRBV12-3/TRBV12-4,CASSYHWGYTF,TGTGCCAGCAGTTACCACTGGGGCTACACCTTC
few,TRBD2,TRBJ2-2,TRBV20-1,CSAPTSATGELFF,TGCAGTGCTCCGACTAGCGCAACCGGGGAGCTGTTTTTT
many,TRBD1,TRBJ1-1,TRBV3-1,CATRGGARTEAFF,TGTGCCACCAGGGGGGGGGCTCGCACTGAAGCTTTCTTT
few,-,TRBJ2-1,TRBV4-2,CASSQDHDRSYNEQFF,TGTGCCAGCAGCCAAGATCACGACCGCTCCTACAATGAGCAGTTCTTC
few,TRBD2,TRBJ2-7,TRBV4-2,CASSQDRGSGRRGEQYF,TGTGCCAGCAGCCAAGATCGGGGTAGCGGGAGGAGGGGCGAGCAGTACTTC
few,TRBD1,TRBJ2-3,TRBV20-1,CSARAGTGEPQYF,TGCAGTGCTAGAGCCGGGACAGGGGAGCCGCAGTATTTT
few,TRBD2,TRBJ2-1,TRBV6-1,CASSPRGEVYNEQFF,TGTGCCAGCAGTCCCCGGGGGGAGGTCTACAATGAGCAGTTCTTC
-,-,TRBJ1-2,TRBV7-9,CASSSHGDGYTF,TGTGCCAGCAGCTCCCACGGTGATGGCTACACCTTC
-,-,TRBJ2-7,TRBV21-1,CASSLRQVVNYEQYF,TGTGCCAGCAGCCTCCGACAGGTGGTGAACTACGAGCAGTACTTC
many,-,TRBJ2-3,TRBV29-1,CSVDKDTQYF,TGCAGCGTTGATAAAGATACGCAGTATTTT
-,TRBD2,TRBJ2-5,TRBV7-2,CASSLAGLAGSQETQYF,TGTGCCAGCAGCTTAGCAGGACTAGCGGGATCCCAAGAGACCCAGTACTTC
few,-,TRBJ2-7,TRBV10-3,CASSNPAVYEQYF,TGTGCCTCGTCCAACCCAGCGGTCTACGAGCAGTACTTC
-,-,TRBJ2-3,TRBV10-3,CAIKEDGTDTQYF,TGTGCCATCAAAGAGGACGGCACAGATACGCAGTATTTT
-,TRBD2,TRBJ2-3,TRBV11-2,CASSPRLAGGMDTQYF,TGTGCCAGCAGCCCGAGACTAGCGGGTGGTATGGATACGCAGTATTTT
few,-,TRBJ1-6,TRBV6-1,CASRLTSPRLGSRFF,TGTGCCAGCAGACTCACATCTCCTCGTCTCGGGAGTCGGTTTTTC
few,-,TRBJ2-5,TRBV29-1,CSVGELQETQYF,TGCAGCGTGGGGGAGTTACAAGAGACCCAGTACTTC
few,-,TRBJ1-2,TRBV7-2,CASSFPISNYGYTF,TGTGCCAGCAGCTTCCCCATTAGTAACTATGGCTACACCTTC
few,-,TRBJ2-4,TRBV11-2,CASTIYTDQGKNIQYF,TGTGCCAGCACCATTTACACGGACCAGGGCAAAAACATTCAGTACTTC
-,-,TRBJ1-3,TRBV20-1,CSARGTPFSGNTIYF,TGCAGTGCTCGAGGGACACCCTTCTCTGGAAACACCATATATTTT
few,-,TRBJ2-7,TRBV20-1,CSASVTGTRMRYEQYF,TGCAGTGCTAGTGTTACCGGGACTCGGATGAGGTACGAGCAGTACTTC
-,-,TRBJ2-1,TRBV7-9,CASSSAVRAHNEQFF,TGTGCCAGCAGCTCTGCGGTCAGGGCCCACAATGAGCAGTTCTTC
-,-,TRBJ1-2,TRBV20-1,CSVRTPNYGYTF,TGCAGTGTCAGGACACCGAACTATGGCTACACCTTC
-,-,TRBJ1-2,TRBV20-1,CSAKMGGFYGYTF,TGCAGTGCTAAGATGGGGGGATTCTATGGCTACACCTTC
-,TRBD1,TRBJ2-7,TRBV29-1,CSGSGQGKTEQYF,TGCAGCGGATCGGGACAGGGTAAAACCGAGCAGTACTTC
few,TRBD2,TRBJ2-1,TRBV7-8,CASSLGPSGSVSEQFF,TGTGCCAGCAGCTTAGGTCCTAGCGGGAGTGTTAGTGAGCAGTTCTTC
many,-,TRBJ2-5,TRBV7-9,CASSLGDASKTQYF,TGTGCCAGCAGCTTGGGCGACGCATCTAAGACCCAGTACTTC
-,-,TRBJ1-3,TRBV4-2,CASSPSIGGTGNTIYF,TGTGCCAGCAGCCCTTCGATAGGGGGGACTGGAAACACCATATATTTT
-,TRBD1,TRBJ1-2,TRBV19,CASSIKPGQGGYGYTF,TGTGCCAGTAGTATAAAGCCGGGACAGGGAGGCTATGGCTACACCTTC
-,TRBD1,TRBJ2-4,TRBV10-3,CAISDPGQGATLNIQYF,TGTGCCATCAGTGACCCCGGACAGGGGGCAACTCTGAACATTCAGTACTTC
-,-,TRBJ1-1,TRBV18,CASSPASDRNTEAFF,TGTGCCAGCTCACCCGCTTCGGACAGGAACACTGAAGCTTTCTTT
few,TRBD2,TRBJ2-1,TRBV4-1,CATKGLAGRGDNEQFF,TGCGCCACCAAGGGTCTAGCGGGAAGAGGCGACAATGAGCAGTTCTTC
few,TRBD2,TRBJ2-1,TRBV5-1,CASRGLAGGDEQFF,TGCGCCAGCAGGGGTCTAGCGGGGGGCGATGAGCAGTTCTTC
-,-,TRBJ2-3,TRBV5-1,CASSYDRYTDTQYF,TGCGCCAGCAGCTATGACAGGTACACAGATACGCAGTATTTT
many,-,TRBJ2-1,TRBV7-2,CASSSPGLKLSNEQFF,TGTGCCAGCAGCTCCCCGGGACTCAAGCTATCCAATGAGCAGTTCTTC
-,TRBD1,TRBJ2-1,TRBV20-1,CSARDPWQGAGDEQFF,TGCAGTGCTAGAGATCCTTGGCAGGGGGCCGGCGATGAGCAGTTCTTC
once,TRBD2,TRBJ2-3,TRBV11-3,CASSLRSGSGGTDTQYF,TGTGCCAGCAGCCTCCGTTCTGGTAGCGGGGGCACAGATACGCAGTATTTT
few,-,TRBJ2-1,TRBV20-1,CSARGPGLIGEQFF,TGCAGTGCTAGGGGGCCGGGTTTGATCGGGGAGCAGTTCTTC
many,TRBD2,TRBJ2-7,TRBV10-3,CAISDFSGTYEQYF,TGTGCCATCAGTGATTTTAGCGGGACGTACGAGCAGTACTTC
few,-,TRBJ2-3,TRBV20-1,CSAEGDYVDIHTQYF,TGCAGTGCTGAGGGGGACTACGTTGACATTCATACGCAGTATTTT
few,TRBD1,TRBJ2-2,TRBV24-1,CATSDVDRGGSGELFF,TGTGCCACCAGTGATGTGGACAGGGGAGGTTCCGGGGAGCTGTTTTTT
few,-,TRBJ1-1,TRBV13,CASSTVGSTGFTEAFF,TGTGCCAGCAGCACCGTGGGGTCCACAGGGTTCACTGAAGCTTTCTTT